This record looks at one T cell receptor beta chain sequence and its context. Its antigen is still unknown. Germline loops: CDR1 SGHKS, CDR2 YYEKEE (reference sequence). V was shortened by 4 bases and J by 7 bases, with 9 bases between the two germline ends. The CDR3 is 11 residues long. This record comes from a study of T cell responses to AZD1222 COVID-19 vaccine. Study at large: Researchers grouped second doses given at about 4 or about 12 weeks into one pool. Study results and limitations: Donors in the cohort were predominantly white British and more often female, and clonal diversity was possibly underestimated.

TCRdb's table, derived via immunoSEQ multiplex PCR, lists solely in-frame clones and lacks some. The profile covers 130,000 to 150,000 clones, with more than 85% appearing a single time and approximately 3% taken by the ten largest. This specimen consisted of peripheral blood, obtained on day 0 of AZD1222 vaccination. The genes are TRBV5-5 and TRBJ2-7; D is ambiguous. The sequence came from an adult in good health. The chain's CDR3 is CASSPLVEQYF. CDR3 bases: TGTGCCAGCAGCCCGTTGGTGGAGCAGTACTTC.